This T cell receptor beta chain was captured by sequencing in a study of blood T cell repertoires in COVID-19. Overall study: Specimens from acute and convalescent COVID-19 originated in the United States, Italy and Spain. PBMCs, B-cell-depleted T cells, or T cells were the source of the cDNA or gDNA that made up the material.

The CDR3 is 13 residues long. Deletions cut 7 bases from V and 3 bases from J, with 12 bases between. Germline V lookup: CDR1 SNHLY, CDR2 FYNNEI. In the authors' workflow: Quantification of nucleated cells was approximated via reference gene primer amplification. Measured with immunoSEQ multiplex PCR; TCRdb has only the in-frame clones, and not every one. The V and J calls and clone size come from that table; D and trimming were worked out from the DNA. The profile covers about 140,000 clones, with about four fifths appearing a single time and approximately 1.4% taken by the ten largest. This receptor was identified in a human donor in a cohort sampled during active COVID-19. The chain is built from TRBV2 and TRBJ1-1; a possible D gene is TRBD1 (6 bases). The sample was peripheral blood. Here the CDR3 DNA reads TGTGCCAGCATCGAGGGGGGGTACACTGAAGCTTTCTTT. This codes for CASIEGGYTEAFF.